The T cell receptor (beta chain) described here comes from a study of cytomegalovirus exposure and HLA in healthy donors (dated by TCRdb to about 2017). In terms of the full investigation: In an earlier analysis of about 560 of the donors, roughly 300 Gb of sequence data and just under 120 million unique TCR beta sequences from 150 million to 200 million T cells were reported. Roughly 300 gigabases of sequencing data and 80 million or so unique TCR sequences were included in an early release covering 550 to 650 HLA-typed donors. Of the approximately 400 genotyped donors, over 70% fell in the genetic ancestry cluster associated with self-reported Caucasian donors. The study aimed to test whether cataloging public T cell receptors could reveal signatures of past pathogen exposure. Using immunosequencing, the study profiled T cell repertoires from around 680 subjects and related those repertoires to cytomegalovirus serostatus. Besides the first cohort of approximately 670 subjects, a separate validation cohort made up of 120 or so different subjects was used. The study combined high-throughput TCR immunosequencing, statistical association of individual TCRs with disease status, and machine learning to predict cytomegalovirus infection status. A later analysis re-analyzed previously published TCR beta repertoires from about 600 donors and added high-resolution HLA genotyping to study TCR occurrence patterns. Rather than using new phenotypic data, the later analysis identified candidate immune exposures from TCR beta sequences and from how often those sequences occurred across donors. To decide whether each TCR beta V gene segment behaved as functional or pseudogenic, an earlier analysis of 587 of the donors relied on high-throughput TCR beta sequencing. Alongside the repertoire data, information on donor age, sex, ethnicity and CMV serostatus was compiled. In a later genetic analysis, genome-wide SNP genotypes for about three fifths of the roughly 670 donors were used, and that subset was treated as a discovery cohort. All discovery cohort repertoires had been generated on a single sequencing platform. Class I and class II HLA loci were covered by the typing at four-digit resolution. Typing coverage differed by locus: A, B, C, DRB1 and DQB1 were typed in roughly 620-630 donors, DQA1 in approximately 520, DPA1 in approximately 600, and DPB1 in just under 480. Roughly 5 DR-DQ haplotypes were handled as single units for association and clustering, since linkage in the cohort was strong. Across about 370 genotyped donors of the cohort, an average of about 240,000 unique TCR beta nucleotide sequences per donor were sequenced, and roughly 20% of those sequences were non-productive. Points the paper makes about the study in general: The study listed around 160 TCR beta chains as associated with cytomegalovirus. A cluster of highly shared sequence variants was judged likely to represent a technical artifact of the sequencing pipeline. According to a later analysis, parvovirus B19, influenza, CMV and Epstein-Barr virus appeared linked to several top co-occurrence clusters. An association between a missense DCLRE1C variant and V-gene and J-gene trimming of TCR beta chains was found in a later genetic analysis and replicated in an independent cohort. When HLA alleles, especially DR and DQ, strongly co-occurred, attributing TCR associations to individual alleles was difficult. Only TCR beta chains were sequenced in this cohort, and the absence of alpha or paired-chain data limited detectable features. Because some donors lacked HLA typing at each locus, the association tests relied only on the typed subset. Roughly uniform sequencing depth across donors was assumed in presence/absence analyses, although this assumption may not hold. A later analysis found that HLA-associated TCR beta chains were more clonally expanded and had lower generation probabilities than equally common non-associated chains. Because counts were too low, more than 15 rarely observed V segments, including chromosome 9 orphons, were left out of the earlier analysis of about 500 of the donors. CMV serostatus was the only immune exposure information available for the cohort. In a later genetic analysis, fewer N-insertions in productive TCRs were reported among donors in an Asian-associated ancestry cluster than the 666-donor mean. In both the original and validation cohorts, the classifier was reported to diagnose cytomegalovirus status with high specificity and sensitivity. A further reported finding was that TCR beta sequences accurately predicted the HLA-A and HLA-B alleles for most subjects in the first cohort. A later analysis found that TCR association rates varied across HLA loci, with DRB1 alleles showing the most associated TCRs and HLA-C alleles the fewest. A few of the identified cytomegalovirus-associated TCR beta chains were confirmed in vitro to be specific for cytomegalovirus antigens. Specific HLA alleles were associated with 15,000 to 20,000 TCR beta sequences at a false discovery rate of 0.05 in a later analysis. According to the authors, the approach could potentially be generalized to other disease states and immunological phenotypes. A later analysis found that most CMV-associated TCR beta chains appeared HLA-restricted, with HLA associations seemingly driven largely by CMV exposure. Broadly in line with IMGT annotations, most TCR beta V segments showed up in productive rearrangements about 87% or about 30% of the time in an earlier analysis of some 590 of the donors. Some IMGT-functional V segments, including TRBV6-2 and TRBV6-3, could not be distinguished by the 87-base-pair reads and were therefore excluded. Across donors, most TCR sequences were observed very rarely, whereas some public TCRs were present in many individuals. Linkage disequilibrium might explain the correlated functional status among segregating V segments, but an unknown experimental factor could not be ruled out.

Receptor amplification or capture employed the immunoSEQ multiplex PCR assay. For the multiplex PCR, a mixture combining 60 forward primers for TCR Vbeta segments and 13 reverse primers for TCR Jbeta segments was used. The CDR3 region of rearranged TCR beta genes was amplified from genomic DNA by a multiplex PCR assay. On the Illumina HiSeq System, the amplified TCR beta libraries were sequenced as 87-base-pair reads. The authors' pipeline ran thus. A later analysis tallied 70 million to 100 million unique TCR beta chains across the 666 repertoires, and approximately 9.9 million of those chains were shared by two or more donors. Raw reads were error-corrected and collapsed into unique sequences with a nearest-neighbor algorithm that merged closely related sequences to remove PCR and sequencing errors. To assign V, D and J gene segments, CDR3 sequences were aligned to IMGT reference sequences. Each retained sequence needed at least a six-nucleotide match to both a V gene segment and a J gene segment. A rearrangement counted as productive if the CDR3 had no stop codons and remained in frame with V and J, and every other rearrangement counted as non-productive. CDR3 was defined by IMGT convention, running from the second conserved V-encoded cysteine to the conserved J-encoded phenylalanine. Sequences without an unambiguous match to a single V gene segment were excluded from the earlier analysis of 500 to 700 of the donors. An earlier analysis of several hundred of the donors classified V segments as functional when productive rearrangements were above 56.7% and as segregating when the standard deviation between donors was above 5%. A statistical classification framework was built to diagnose cytomegalovirus status from the catalog of TCR beta chain sequences. A later analysis assigned V and J genes by comparing TCR nucleotide sequences with IMGT/GENE-DB human TR gene sequences. The TCRdist pipeline was used in a later analysis to assign CDR3 sequences and most-parsimonious VDJ recombination scenarios. In a later analysis, each TCR beta chain was defined by its CDR3 amino acid sequence together with its V-gene family, and reads lacking a unique V-gene family were excluded. In a later analysis, around 600 highly shared, low-generation-probability nucleotide sequences were removed to address suspected cross-contamination and a sequencing artifact. For each public chain, a later analysis derived a clonal expansion index from normalized ranks of inferred template counts within each repertoire. In a later analysis, generation probabilities were computed with a VDJ recombination model fitted to out-of-frame rearrangements, and the resulting probabilities were checked against IGoR. Hypergeometric tests were used in a later analysis to score TCR-TCR, TCR-HLA and TCR-CMV co-occurrence, with a repertoire-size bias correction applied to the TCR pairs. In a later analysis, false discovery rates were estimated by permuting HLA or CMV assignments 20 times. In a later analysis, co-occurring TCRs were grouped using DBSCAN, with TCRdist sequence similarity added in when clustering inside HLA-allele-positive subsets. Repertoires with fewer than 30,000 or more than 120,000 public chains, plus five repertoires with anomalous nucleotide sharing, were excluded from co-occurrence clustering. The clones in this table, taken by TCRdb from immuneACCESS, are in-frame only. Not every clone is retained; where verified, under half of the shortfall comes from an unresolved V gene, and the cause of the rest is unknown. The V and J calls and clone size come from that table; D and trimming were worked out from the DNA. The sample data list around 140,000 clones, and 70% to 90% of these were observed just once. The top ten hold about 1.5% of the sample.

For CDR1 and CDR2, the germline V gene lists MGHRA and YSYEKL. Relative to germline, V is 3 bases shorter and J is 0 bases shorter, with 6 bases between their ends. From the cysteine up to the phenylalanine, the CDR3 has a length of 15 residues. This entry keeps only the CDR3 DNA: 45 bases, framed from base 1. Remarks on this clone: The antigen it recognizes is unknown. The input lacks base qualities; no much larger clone sits a single base away. Other DNA sequences in the sample encode the same CDR3.

In total, roughly 670 healthy bone marrow donors made up the cohort. All cohort members were sampled while nominally healthy, although unrecorded immune exposures were likely present. The donor was CMV seronegative and was included in the group of 352 seronegative cohort members. A peripheral blood sample was provided by each donor, and peripheral blood mononuclear cells were used for TCR beta sequencing. Genomic DNA extraction from the blood cell samples was performed with the Qiagen DNeasy Blood Extraction Kit. The chain joins TRBV4-1 to TRBJ2-6, with TRBD1 tentatively as D gene (6 bases match). The clonotype was recovered from a man aged 40-49 years in good health and CMV-seronegative. The sequenced material came from PBMCs. In nucleotides, the sequence is TGCGCCAGCAGCCAGGACAGCTCTGGGGCCAACGTCCTGACTTTC. Translated, this is CASSQDSSGANVLTF.